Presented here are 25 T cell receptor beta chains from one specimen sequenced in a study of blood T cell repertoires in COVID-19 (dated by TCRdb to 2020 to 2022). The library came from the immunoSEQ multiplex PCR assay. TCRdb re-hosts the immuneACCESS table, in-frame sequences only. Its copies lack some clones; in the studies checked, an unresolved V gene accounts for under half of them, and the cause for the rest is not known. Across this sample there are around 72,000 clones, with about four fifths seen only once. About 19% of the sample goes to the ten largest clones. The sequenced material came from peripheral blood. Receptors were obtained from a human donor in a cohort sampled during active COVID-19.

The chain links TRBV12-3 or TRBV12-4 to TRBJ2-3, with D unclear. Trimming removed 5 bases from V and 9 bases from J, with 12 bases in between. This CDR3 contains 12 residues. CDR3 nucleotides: TGTGCCAGCAGTCCCTCGGGTTCCACGCAGTATTTT. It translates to CASSPSGSTQYF.

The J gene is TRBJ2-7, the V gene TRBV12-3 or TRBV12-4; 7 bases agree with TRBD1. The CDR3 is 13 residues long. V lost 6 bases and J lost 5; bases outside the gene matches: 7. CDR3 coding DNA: TGTGCCAGCAGCCGAAGACAGGGAAACGAGCAGTACTTC. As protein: CASSRRQGNEQYF.

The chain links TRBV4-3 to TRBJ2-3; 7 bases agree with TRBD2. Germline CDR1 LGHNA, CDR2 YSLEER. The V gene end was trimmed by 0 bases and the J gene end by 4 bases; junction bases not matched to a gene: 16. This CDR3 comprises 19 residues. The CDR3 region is CASSQEARAGVSYPDTQYF. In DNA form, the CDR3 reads TGCGCCAGCAGCCAAGAGGCGCGGGCGGGGGTCTCGTATCCAGATACGCAGTATTTT.

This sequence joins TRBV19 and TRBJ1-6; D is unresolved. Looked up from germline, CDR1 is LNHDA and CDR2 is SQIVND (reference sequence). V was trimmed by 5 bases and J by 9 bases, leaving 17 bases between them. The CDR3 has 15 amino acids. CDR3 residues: CASSPFPSGTSPLHF. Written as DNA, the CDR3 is TGTGCCAGTAGTCCTTTTCCCAGCGGAACTTCACCCCTCCACTTT.

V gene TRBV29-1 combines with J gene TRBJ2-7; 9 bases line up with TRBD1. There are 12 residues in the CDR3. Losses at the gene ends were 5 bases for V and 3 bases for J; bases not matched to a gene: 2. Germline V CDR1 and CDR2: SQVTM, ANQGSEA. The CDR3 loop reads CSVLDRGYEQYF. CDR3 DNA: TGCAGCGTTTTGGACAGGGGCTACGAGCAGTACTTC.

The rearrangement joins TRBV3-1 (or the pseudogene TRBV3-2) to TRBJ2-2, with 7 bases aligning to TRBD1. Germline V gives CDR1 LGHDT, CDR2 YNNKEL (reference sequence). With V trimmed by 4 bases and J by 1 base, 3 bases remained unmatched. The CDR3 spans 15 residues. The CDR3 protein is CASSRRQGNTGELFF. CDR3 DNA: TGTGCCAGCAGCCGCAGACAGGGGAACACCGGGGAGCTGTTTTTT.

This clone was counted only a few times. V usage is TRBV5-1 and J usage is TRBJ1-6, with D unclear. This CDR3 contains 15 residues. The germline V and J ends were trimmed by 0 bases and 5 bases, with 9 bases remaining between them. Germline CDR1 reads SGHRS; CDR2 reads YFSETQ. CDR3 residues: CASSLEGGDNSPLHF. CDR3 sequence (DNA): TGCGCCAGCAGCTTGGAGGGCGGGGATAATTCACCCCTCCACTTT.

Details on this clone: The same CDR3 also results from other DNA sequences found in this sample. The CDR3 nucleotides read TGTGCCAGCAGCTCCCGAGAAGAGACCCAGTACTTC. Amino acid sequence: CASSSREETQYF. The rearrangement uses TRBV7-6 and TRBJ2-5; D uncertain. V lost 4 bases, J lost 3 bases, and 6 bases lay in between. Germline V lookup: CDR1 SGHVS, CDR2 FNYEAQ. CDR3 length: 12 residues.

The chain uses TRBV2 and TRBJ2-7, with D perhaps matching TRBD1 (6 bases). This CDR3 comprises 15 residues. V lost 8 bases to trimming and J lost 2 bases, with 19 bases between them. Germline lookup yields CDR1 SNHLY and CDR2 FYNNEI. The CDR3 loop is CASPPLGHRAYEQYF. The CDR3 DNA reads TGTGCCAGCCCGCCCTTAGGGCACAGGGCCTACGAGCAGTACTTC.

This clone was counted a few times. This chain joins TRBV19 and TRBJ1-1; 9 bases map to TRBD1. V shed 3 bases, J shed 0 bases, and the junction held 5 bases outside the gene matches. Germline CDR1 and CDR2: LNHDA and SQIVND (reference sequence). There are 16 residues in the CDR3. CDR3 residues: CASSIWTGEVNTEAFF. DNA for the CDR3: TGTGCCAGTAGTATTTGGACAGGGGAAGTGAACACTGAAGCTTTCTTT.

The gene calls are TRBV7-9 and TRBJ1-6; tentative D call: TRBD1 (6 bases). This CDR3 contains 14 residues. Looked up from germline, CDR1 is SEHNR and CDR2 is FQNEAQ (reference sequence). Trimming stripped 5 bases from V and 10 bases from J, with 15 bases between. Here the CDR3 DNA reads TGTGCCAGCAGCCTCATGACAGGCTTATCACCCCTCCACTTT. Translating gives CASSLMTGLSPLHF.

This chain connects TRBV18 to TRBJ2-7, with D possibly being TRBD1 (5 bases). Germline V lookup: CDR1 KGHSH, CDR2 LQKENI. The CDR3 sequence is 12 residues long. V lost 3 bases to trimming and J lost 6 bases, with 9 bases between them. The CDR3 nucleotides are TGTGCCAGCTCACCCGCAGGGCGCGAGCAGTACTTC. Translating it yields CASSPAGREQYF.

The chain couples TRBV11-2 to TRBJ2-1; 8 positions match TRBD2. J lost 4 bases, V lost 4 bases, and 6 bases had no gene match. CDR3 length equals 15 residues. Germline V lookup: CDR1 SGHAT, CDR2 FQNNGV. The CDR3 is CASSYSGVTYNEQFF. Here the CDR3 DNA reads TGTGCCAGCAGCTATAGCGGGGTAACGTACAATGAGCAGTTCTTC.

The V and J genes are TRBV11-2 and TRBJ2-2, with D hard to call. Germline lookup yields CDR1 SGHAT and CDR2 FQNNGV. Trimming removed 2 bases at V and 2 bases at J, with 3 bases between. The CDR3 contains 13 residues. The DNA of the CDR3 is TGTGCCAGCAGCTTATTAAACACCGGGGAGCTGTTTTTT. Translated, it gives CASSLLNTGELFF.

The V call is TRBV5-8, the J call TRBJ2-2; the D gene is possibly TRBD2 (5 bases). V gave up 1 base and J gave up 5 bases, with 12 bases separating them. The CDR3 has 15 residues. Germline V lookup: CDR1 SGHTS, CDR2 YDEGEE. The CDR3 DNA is TGTGCCAGCAGCTTGAGAGGTTCGGGGACCGGGGAGCTGTTTTTT. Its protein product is CASSLRGSGTGELFF.

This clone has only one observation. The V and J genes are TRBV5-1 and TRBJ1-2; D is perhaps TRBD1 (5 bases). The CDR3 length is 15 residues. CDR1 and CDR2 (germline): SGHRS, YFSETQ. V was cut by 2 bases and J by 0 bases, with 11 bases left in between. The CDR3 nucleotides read TGCGCCAGCAGCTTTACAGGAGACGCTAACTATGGCTACACCTTC. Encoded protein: CASSFTGDANYGYTF.

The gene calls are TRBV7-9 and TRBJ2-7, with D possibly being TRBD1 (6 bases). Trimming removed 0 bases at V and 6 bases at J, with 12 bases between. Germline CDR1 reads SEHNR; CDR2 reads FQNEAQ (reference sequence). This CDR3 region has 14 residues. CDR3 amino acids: CASSLARTGPEQYF. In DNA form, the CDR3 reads TGTGCCAGCAGCTTAGCGCGTACAGGGCCCGAGCAGTACTTC. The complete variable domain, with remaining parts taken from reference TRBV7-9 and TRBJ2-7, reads DTGVSQNPRHKITKRGQNVTFRCDPISEHNRLYWYRQTLGQGPEFLTYFQNEAQLEKSRLLSDRFSAERPKGSFSTLEIQRTEQGDSAMYLCASSLARTGPEQYFGPGTRLTVT.

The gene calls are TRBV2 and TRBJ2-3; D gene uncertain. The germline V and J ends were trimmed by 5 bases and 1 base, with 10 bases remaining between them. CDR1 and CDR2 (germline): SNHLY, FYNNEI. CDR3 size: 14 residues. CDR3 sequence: CASSSEYRTDTQYF. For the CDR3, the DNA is TGTGCCAGCAGTTCCGAGTATCGCACAGATACGCAGTATTTT. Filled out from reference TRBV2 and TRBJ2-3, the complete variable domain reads EPEVTQTPSHQVTQMGQEVILRCVPISNHLYFYWYRQILGQKVEFLVSFYNNEISEKSEIFDDQFSVERPDGSNFTLKIRSTKLEDSAMYFCASSSEYRTDTQYFGPGTRLTVL.

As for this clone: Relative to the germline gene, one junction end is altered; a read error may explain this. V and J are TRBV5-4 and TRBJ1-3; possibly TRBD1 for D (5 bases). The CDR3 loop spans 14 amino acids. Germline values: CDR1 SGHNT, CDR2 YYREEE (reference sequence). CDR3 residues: CTSSPKDTGNTIYF. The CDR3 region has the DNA TGTACCAGCAGCCCGAAGGACACCGGAAACACCATATATTTT.

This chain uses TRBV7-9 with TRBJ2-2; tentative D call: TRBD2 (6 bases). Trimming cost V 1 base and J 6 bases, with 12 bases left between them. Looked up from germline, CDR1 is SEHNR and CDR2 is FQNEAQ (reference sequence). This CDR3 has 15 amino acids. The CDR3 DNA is TGTGCCAGCAGCTTAGGAGTGGAGGGGTCCGGGGAGCTGTTTTTT. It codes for CASSLGVEGSGELFF. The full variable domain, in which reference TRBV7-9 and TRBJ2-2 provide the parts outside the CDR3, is DTGVSQNPRHKITKRGQNVTFRCDPISEHNRLYWYRQTLGQGPEFLTYFQNEAQLEKSRLLSDRFSAERPKGSFSTLEIQRTEQGDSAMYLCASSLGVEGSGELFFGEGSRLTVL.

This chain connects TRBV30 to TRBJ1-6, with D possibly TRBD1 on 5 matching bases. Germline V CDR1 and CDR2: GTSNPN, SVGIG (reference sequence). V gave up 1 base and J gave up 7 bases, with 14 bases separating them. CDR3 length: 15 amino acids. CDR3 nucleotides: TGTGCCTGGAGTGCGGGGGGTTTTACGAATTCACCCCTCCACTTT. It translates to CAWSAGGFTNSPLHF.

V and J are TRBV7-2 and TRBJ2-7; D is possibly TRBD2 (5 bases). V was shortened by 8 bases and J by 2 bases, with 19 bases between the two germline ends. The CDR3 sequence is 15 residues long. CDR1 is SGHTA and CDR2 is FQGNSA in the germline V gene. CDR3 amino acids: CASAHSGTEAYEQYF. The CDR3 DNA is TGTGCCAGCGCCCACAGCGGAACGGAAGCCTACGAGCAGTACTTC.

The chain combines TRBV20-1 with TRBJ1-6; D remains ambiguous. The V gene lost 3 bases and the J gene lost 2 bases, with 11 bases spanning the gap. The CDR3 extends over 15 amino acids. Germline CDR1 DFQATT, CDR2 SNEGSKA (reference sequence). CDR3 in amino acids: CSASPRVAYNSPLHF. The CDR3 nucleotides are TGCAGTGCTAGTCCCCGGGTTGCCTATAATTCACCCCTCCACTTT.

The CDR3 DNA reads TGTGCCAGCAGGCTGGAGGTGGGGCAAGAGACCCAGTACTTC. Amino acids: CASRLEVGQETQYF. The chain carries TRBV13 and TRBJ2-5, with D perhaps matching TRBD2 (5 bases). The CDR3 is 14 amino acids. The germline V and J ends were trimmed by 6 bases and 2 bases, with 13 bases remaining between them. Looked up from germline, CDR1 is PRHDT and CDR2 is FYEKMQ (reference sequence).

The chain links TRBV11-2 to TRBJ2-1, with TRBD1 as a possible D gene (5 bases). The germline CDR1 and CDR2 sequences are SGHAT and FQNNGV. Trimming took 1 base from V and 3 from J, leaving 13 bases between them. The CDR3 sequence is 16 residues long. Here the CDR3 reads CASSLGRGRDYNEQFF. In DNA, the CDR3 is TGTGCCAGCAGCTTAGGAAGGGGAAGAGACTACAATGAGCAGTTCTTC.